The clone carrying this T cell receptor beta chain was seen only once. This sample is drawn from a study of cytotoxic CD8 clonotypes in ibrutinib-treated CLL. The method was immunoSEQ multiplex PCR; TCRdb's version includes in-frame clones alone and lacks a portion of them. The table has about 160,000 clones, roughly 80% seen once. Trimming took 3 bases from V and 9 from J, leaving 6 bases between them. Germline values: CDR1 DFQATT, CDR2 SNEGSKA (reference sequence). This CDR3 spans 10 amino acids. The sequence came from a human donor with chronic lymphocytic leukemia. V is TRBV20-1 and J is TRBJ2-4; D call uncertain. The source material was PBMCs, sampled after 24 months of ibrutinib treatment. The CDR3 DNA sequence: TGCAGTGCTAGTAATCTCATTCAGTACTTC. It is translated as CSASNLIQYF.